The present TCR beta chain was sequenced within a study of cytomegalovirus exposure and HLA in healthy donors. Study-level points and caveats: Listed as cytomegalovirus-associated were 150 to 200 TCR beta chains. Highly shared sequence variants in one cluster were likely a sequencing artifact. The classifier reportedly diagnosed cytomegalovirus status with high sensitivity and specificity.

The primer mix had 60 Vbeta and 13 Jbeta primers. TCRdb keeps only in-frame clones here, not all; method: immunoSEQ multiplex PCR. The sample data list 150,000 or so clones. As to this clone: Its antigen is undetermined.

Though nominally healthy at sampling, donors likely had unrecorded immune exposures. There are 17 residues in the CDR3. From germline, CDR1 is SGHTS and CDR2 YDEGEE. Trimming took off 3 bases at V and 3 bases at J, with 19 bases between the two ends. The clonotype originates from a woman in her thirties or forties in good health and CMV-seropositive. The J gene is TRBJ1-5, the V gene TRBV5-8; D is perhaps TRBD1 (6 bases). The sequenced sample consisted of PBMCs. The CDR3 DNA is TGTGCCAGCAGCTGGGGGCAGGCCAGAACCTTCAATCAGCCCCAGCATTTT. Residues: CASSWGQARTFNQPQHF.